Below are 10 T cell receptor beta chains sequenced from a single sample in a study of T cell responses to AZD1222 COVID-19 vaccine. This table comes from immunoSEQ multiplex PCR, and its TCRdb copy is limited to in-frame clones, with some not included. The data hold about 140,000 clones, with over 85% observed a single time. This material consisted of peripheral blood, taken 28 days after the second AZD1222 dose. Source of these receptors: an adult who received the AZD1222 COVID-19 vaccine.

The chain is built from TRBV29-1 and TRBJ1-1; the D is unclear. The V end lost 5 bases, the J end lost 0 bases, and 13 bases lay between the germline ends. This CDR3 has 14 amino acids. Germline CDR1 is SQVTM and CDR2 is ANQGSEA. The CDR3 DNA follows: TGCAGCGTTCGGGTAGGGTTTTTGAACACTGAAGCTTTCTTT. Its translation: CSVRVGFLNTEAFF.

V usage is TRBV4-1 and J usage is TRBJ2-7; D perhaps matches TRBD2 (5 bases). Germline loops: CDR1 MGHRA, CDR2 YSYEKL. CDR3 size: 14 residues. The V gene lost 2 bases and the J gene lost 2 bases, with 10 bases spanning the gap. Here the CDR3 DNA reads TGCGCCAGCAGCCAACCGGGGATAACCTACGAGCAGTACTTC. Translating it yields CASSQPGITYEQYF.

V is TRBV27 and J is TRBJ2-2; 8 bases match TRBD2. Germline V CDR1 and CDR2: MNHEY, SMNVEV (reference sequence). The CDR3 spans 18 residues. V lost 5 bases to trimming and J lost 6 bases; unmatched junction nucleotides: 17. This chain's CDR3 is CASSLAGGGGPLAGELFF. The DNA of the CDR3 is TGTGCCAGCAGTCTAGCTGGCGGCGGGGGGCCCCTCGCCGGGGAGCTGTTTTTT.

The V gene is TRBV30, the J gene TRBJ1-6; weak D call: TRBD1 (5 bases). This CDR3 region has 15 residues. V dropped 2 bases and J dropped 9 bases, with 17 bases sitting between them. CDR1 and CDR2 from the germline V gene are GTSNPN and SVGIG (reference sequence). CDR3 protein: CAWSQEGFGVSPLHF. Here the CDR3 DNA reads TGTGCCTGGAGTCAAGAGGGGTTCGGGGTTTCACCCCTCCACTTT.

J is TRBJ2-1 and V is TRBV29-1; unclear D gene. The ends were cut back, 8 bases at V and 0 bases at J, with 11 bases in the middle. CDR3 size: 13 residues. Germline CDR1 is SQVTM and CDR2 is ANQGSEA. DNA for the CDR3: TGCAGCACCGGACCCCTCTCCTACAATGAGCAGTTCTTC. The encoded protein is CSTGPLSYNEQFF.

The chain uses TRBV2 and TRBJ1-2; a possible D gene is TRBD1 (5 bases). The V gene's germline CDR1 is SNHLY and CDR2 FYNNEI. V lost 8 bases and J 5 bases, leaving 12 bases between the germline ends. The CDR3 covers 12 residues. In DNA form, the CDR3 reads TGTGCCAGCTCAAGGGGATTATATGGCTACACCTTC. Amino acids: CASSRGLYGYTF. Full variable domain (remainder filled in from reference TRBV2 and TRBJ1-2): EPEVTQTPSHQVTQMGQEVILRCVPISNHLYFYWYRQILGQKVEFLVSFYNNEISEKSEIFDDQFSVERPDGSNFTLKIRSTKLEDSAMYFCASSRGLYGYTFGSGTRLTVV.

A single count supports this clone. V and J are TRBV19 and TRBJ1-5; the match to TRBD1 covers 7 bases. CDR1 and CDR2 from the germline V gene are LNHDA and SQIVND (reference sequence). This CDR3 spans 14 amino acids. V shed 9 bases and J 4 bases; nucleotides not matched to a gene: 9. The CDR3 sequence is CASCTGEQNQPQHF. The CDR3 DNA reads TGTGCCAGCTGTACAGGGGAGCAAAATCAGCCCCAGCATTTT.

V is TRBV29-1 and J is TRBJ2-1; 7 bases align to TRBD2. V lost 4 bases, J lost 6 bases, and 12 bases stayed unmatched. The germline V gene has CDR1 SQVTM and CDR2 ANQGSEA. CDR3 length equals 15 residues. CDR3 residues: CSVVSVERGVNEQFF. CDR3 nucleotide sequence: TGCAGCGTTGTATCGGTTGAGCGGGGCGTCAATGAGCAGTTCTTC.

The chain combines TRBV3-1 (or the pseudogene TRBV3-2) with TRBJ1-1; tentatively, D is TRBD1 (5 bases). The V end lost 1 base, the J end lost 3 bases, and 12 bases lay between the germline ends. Germline CDR1 reads LGHDT; CDR2 reads YNNKEL (reference sequence). This CDR3 contains 15 residues. CDR3 residues: CASSQVPGGDTEAFF. The CDR3 DNA sequence: TGTGCCAGCAGCCAAGTCCCAGGAGGGGACACTGAAGCTTTCTTT.

V and J are TRBV18 and TRBJ1-2; 8 positions match TRBD1. Trimming removed 3 bases from V and 8 bases from J; junction bases left unmatched: 5. In germline, CDR1 is KGHSH, CDR2 LQKENI. This CDR3 is 13 amino acids long. CDR3 protein: CASSPGTGLGYTF. In nucleotides, the CDR3 is TGTGCCAGCTCACCTGGGACAGGCCTAGGCTACACCTTC.